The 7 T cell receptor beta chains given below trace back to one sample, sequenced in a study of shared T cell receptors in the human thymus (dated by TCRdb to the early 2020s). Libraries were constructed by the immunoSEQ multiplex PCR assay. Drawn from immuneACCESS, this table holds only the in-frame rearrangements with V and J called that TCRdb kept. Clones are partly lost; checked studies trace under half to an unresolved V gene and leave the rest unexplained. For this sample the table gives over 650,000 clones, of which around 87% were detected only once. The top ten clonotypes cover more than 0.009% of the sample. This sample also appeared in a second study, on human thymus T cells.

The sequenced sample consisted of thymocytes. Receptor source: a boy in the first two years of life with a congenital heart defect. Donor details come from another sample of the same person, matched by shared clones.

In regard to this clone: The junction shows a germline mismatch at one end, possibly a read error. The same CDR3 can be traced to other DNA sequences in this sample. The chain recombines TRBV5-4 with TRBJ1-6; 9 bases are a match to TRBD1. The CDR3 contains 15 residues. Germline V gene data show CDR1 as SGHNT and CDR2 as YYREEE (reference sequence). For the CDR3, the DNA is TGTGCCAGCAGCGGGACAGGGAAGGATAATTCCCCCCTCCACTTT. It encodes CASSGTGKDNSPLHF.

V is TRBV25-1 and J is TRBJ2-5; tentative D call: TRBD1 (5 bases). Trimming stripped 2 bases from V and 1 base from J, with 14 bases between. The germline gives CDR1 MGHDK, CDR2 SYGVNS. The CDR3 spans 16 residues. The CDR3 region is CASSEMERQLQETQYF. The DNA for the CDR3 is TGTGCCAGCAGTGAAATGGAAAGACAGCTCCAAGAGACCCAGTACTTC.

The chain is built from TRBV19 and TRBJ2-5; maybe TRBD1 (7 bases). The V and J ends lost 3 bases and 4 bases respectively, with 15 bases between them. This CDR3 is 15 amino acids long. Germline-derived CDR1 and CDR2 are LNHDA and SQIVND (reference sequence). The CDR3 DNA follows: TGTGCCAGTAGTATGGAGGGGGCAGGGGGAGAGACCCAGTACTTC. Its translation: CASSMEGAGGETQYF.

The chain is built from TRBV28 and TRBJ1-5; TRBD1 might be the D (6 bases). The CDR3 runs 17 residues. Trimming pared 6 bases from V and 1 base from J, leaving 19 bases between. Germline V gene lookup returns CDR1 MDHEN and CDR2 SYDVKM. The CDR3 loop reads CASSLLQGKKSNQPQHF. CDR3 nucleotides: TGTGCCAGCAGCCTCCTACAGGGAAAGAAAAGCAATCAGCCCCAGCATTTT.

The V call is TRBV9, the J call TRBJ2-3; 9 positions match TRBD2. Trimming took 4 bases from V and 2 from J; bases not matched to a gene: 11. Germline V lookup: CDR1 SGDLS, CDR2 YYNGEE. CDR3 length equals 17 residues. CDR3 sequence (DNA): TGTGCCAGCAGCCTACAACCCAAGCGGGGGGACACAGATACGCAGTATTTT. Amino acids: CASSLQPKRGDTDTQYF.

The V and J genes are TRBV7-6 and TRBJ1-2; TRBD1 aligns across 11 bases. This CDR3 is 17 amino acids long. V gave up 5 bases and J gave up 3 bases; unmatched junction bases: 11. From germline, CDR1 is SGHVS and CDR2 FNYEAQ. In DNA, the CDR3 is TGTGCCAGCAGCCTTACGTCCCGGGACAGGGGGGACTATGGCTACACCTTC. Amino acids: CASSLTSRDRGDYGYTF.

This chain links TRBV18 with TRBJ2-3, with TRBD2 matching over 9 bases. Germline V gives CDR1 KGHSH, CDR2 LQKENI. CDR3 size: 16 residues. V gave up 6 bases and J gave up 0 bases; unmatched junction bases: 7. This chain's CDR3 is CASSFRLAASTDTQYF. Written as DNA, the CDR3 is TGTGCCAGCTCTTTTCGACTAGCGGCTAGCACAGATACGCAGTATTTT.